The clone carrying this T cell receptor beta chain was counted only a few times. What it binds is unknown. This record comes from a study of cytomegalovirus exposure and HLA in healthy donors. Study in general: Roughly 80 million unique TCRs from HLA-typed donors were held in an early data release. Out of 398 genotyped donors, roughly 80% belonged to the Caucasian-associated ancestry cluster. Study findings and constraints: After further analysis at a later stage, roughly 16,000 TCR beta sequences were associated with HLA alleles at 0.05 false discovery rate.

PCR used 60 Vbeta primers and 13 Jbeta primers. TCRdb's copy holds only in-frame clones and misses some; the assay was immunoSEQ multiplex PCR. The sample records some 180,000 clones, over 75% being singletons. CDR1 is MNHEY, CDR2 SVGAGI, per germline. V lost 4 bases, J lost 13 bases, and 2 bases stayed unmatched. The CDR3 has 12 residues. This TCR came from a woman aged 45-65 years in good health and CMV-seronegative. The chain recombines TRBV6-5 with TRBJ1-4; 11 nucleotides line up with TRBD1. The specimen sequenced was PBMCs. CDR3 nucleotide sequence: TGTGCCAGCAGTTCCGGGACAGGGGGACTGTTTTTT. Its translation is CASSSGTGGLFF.